The table lists the clone carrying this T cell receptor (beta chain) with a few counts. V lost 5 bases to trimming and J lost 2 bases; unmatched junction nucleotides: 6. This CDR3 contains 14 residues. In germline, CDR1 is MGHRA, CDR2 YSYEKL. This specimen comes from a study of glioma-infiltrating T cells. Amplification of TCR alpha and beta CDR3 regions from RNA used iRepertoire nested multiplex PCR. TCRdb re-called the multiplex PCR reads with MiXCR, one entry per CDR3 protein. The sample contains about 140,000 distinct CDR3 sequences, about two fifths of which appear only once. The TCR sequence derives from a human donor with low-grade glioma or glioblastoma, undergoing nonglioma brain surgery, or in good health (not recorded which). The chain is built from TRBV4-1 and TRBJ2-7, with TRBD2 identical over 7 bases. Sequencing was done on a sample of glioma tissue, nonneoplastic brain tissue, or PBMCs (not recorded which). The CDR3: CASSVFGGTYEQYF. DNA of the CDR3: TGCGCCAGCAGCGTGTTCGGGGGGACCTACGAGCAGTACTTC.